This T cell receptor (beta chain) was captured by sequencing in a study of vaccination and CD4 T cells after COVID-19 (dated by TCRdb to between 2021 and 2022). The study in broad terms: The convalescent cohort comprised six males and four females, including two Hispanic individuals, seven Caucasians, two Asians and one multiracial person. Overlapping spike peptide pools from SARS-CoV-2 and from the common cold coronaviruses HCoV-NL63, HCoV-OC43 and HCoV-229E were used as culture stimuli. Post-vaccine blood samples were obtained a median of around 67 days after the second vaccine dose, with a range of about 12 to 241 days. The spike-specific CD4+ TCR repertoire was compared before and after mRNA vaccination in ten to eleven COVID-19 convalescent patients and several infection-naive healthy vaccine recipients. Post-COVID blood samples from convalescent patients were collected a median of approximately 100 days after diagnosis, with a range of roughly 35 to 180 days. As controls, cultures received a CEFX viral epitope pool (the positive control), an HIV-1 Nef peptide pool (the negative control), or no peptide at all. Each participant got two doses of either the Pfizer-BioNTech BNT162b2 vaccine (n=8) or the Moderna mRNA-1273 vaccine (n=2).

The library was generated by PCR. At the Johns Hopkins FTIC core, DNA from the cultured CD4+ T cells underwent TCR sequencing with the Oncomine TCR Beta short-read assay. The QIAamp micro DNA kit was used to extract genomic DNA from the cultured CD4+ T cells. Oncomine TCR Beta libraries from cultured CD4+ T cells were pooled using unique dual indexes and sequenced on an Illumina iSeq 100. On the authors' methods: Non-productive sequences were removed, and CDR3s that did not start with C, did not end with F or W, or were shorter than 7 amino acids were discarded. Antigen-specific clonotypes were identified with the MANAFEST web application by comparing peptide-stimulated wells with reference and other culture wells. An FDR below 0.05, an odds ratio above 5, and a productive frequency above 0.1% in at least two of three replicate wells were required for clones to be considered positive. Clonotypes that were significantly expanded in both SARS-CoV-2 spike wells and at least one common cold coronavirus spike condition were defined as cross-reactive. CDR3 homology was assessed with Levenshtein distances (stringdist) and unrooted phylogenetic trees (ape) in R version 3.6.1. TCRdb ran its own pipeline on the public reads, namely fastp trimming at Q25 and MiXCR clone calling, and kept in-frame beta chains. Every entry covers one CDR3 protein and lists the most common genes and DNA from its rows. These V and J calls originate from TCRdb's pipeline instead of the authors' own analysis. This sample holds over 10,000 distinct CDR3 sequences; under 35% were observed only once. The leading ten clones occupy about a third of the sample.

The treatment or condition label on this specimen signifies: approximately 9-day PBMC culture with coronavirus spike peptide pools or control peptides (ViraFEST assay). The ViraFEST assay was used in the study, in which antigen-specific T cells were expanded with peptide pools and expanded clonotypes were subsequently identified by TCR sequencing. Negative nucleocapsid antibody tests before and after vaccination confirmed that the healthy vaccine recipients had no prior SARS-CoV-2 infection. PBMCs were cultured at fewer than 2.5 million per well in IMDM supplemented with about 5% human AB serum and 9.5 to 10 IU/ml IL-2, with roughly 9.5 ug/ml peptide pools added. Half of the culture medium was replaced with fresh IL-2-containing medium on days 3 and 7. Once the cells had been in culture for less than 11 days, the EasySep CD4+ T cell isolation kit was used to isolate CD4+ T cells by negative selection. Ficoll-Paque Plus gradient centrifugation was used to isolate PBMCs from whole blood, and the isolated PBMCs were then either used fresh or cryopreserved at -140C. Each culture condition was generally run in triplicate wells.

The CDR3 goes from the cysteine to the phenylalanine over 15 residues. CDR3 DNA only is kept here, 45 bases in frame from base 1. V is pruned by 5 bases and J by 2 bases, leaving 2 bases of the junction without a gene match. From the germline V gene (reference sequence), CDR1 is LNHDA and CDR2 is SQIVND. The research as a whole found: The number of convalescent patients in the study was relatively small, and the study did not examine early timepoints following natural infection. The median number of SARS-CoV-2-reactive clonotypes rose from around 22 after infection to 30 to 45 after vaccination, but the change was not significant. In convalescent patients, a median around 86% of post-vaccine SARS-CoV-2-reactive clones were detected only after vaccination, and vaccine-specific priming was suggested by this finding. In convalescent patients, nearly all vaccine-specific clones (304 of 307) were found to be mono-reactive for SARS-CoV-2 spike rather than cross-reactive with common cold coronaviruses.

As regards this clonotype: Its cognate antigen has yet to be identified. The sample holds no much larger clone one base away, and base qualities are not on file.

The TCR comes from a human donor who received a COVID-19 vaccine. The sequence links TRBV19 to TRBJ1-3; TRBD1 fits 11 bases in the junction. This specimen was CD4+ T cells from blood, cultured in vitro, taken before SARS-CoV-2 vaccination. In nucleotides, the sequence is TGTGCCAGTAGTCTGGGACAGGGGGCTGGAAACACCATATATTTT. It codes for CASSLGQGAGNTIYF.